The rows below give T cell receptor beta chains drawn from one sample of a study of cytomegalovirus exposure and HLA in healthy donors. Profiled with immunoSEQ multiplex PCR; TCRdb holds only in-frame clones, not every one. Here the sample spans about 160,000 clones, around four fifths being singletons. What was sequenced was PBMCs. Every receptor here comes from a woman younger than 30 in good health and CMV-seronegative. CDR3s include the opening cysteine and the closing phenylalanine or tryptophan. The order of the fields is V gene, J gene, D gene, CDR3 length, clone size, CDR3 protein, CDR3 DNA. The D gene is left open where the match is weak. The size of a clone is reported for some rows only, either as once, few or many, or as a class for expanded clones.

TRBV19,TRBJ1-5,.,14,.,CASSIGFSNQPQHF,TGTGCCAGTAGTATCGGGTTCTCCAATCAGCCCCAGCATTTT
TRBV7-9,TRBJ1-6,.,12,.,CSSSWGHRPLHF,TGTTCCAGCAGCTGGGGCCATCGACCCCTCCACTTT
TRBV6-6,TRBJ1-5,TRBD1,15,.,CASRGTGTGTQPQHF,TGTGCCAGCAGAGGTACCGGGACAGGGACTCAGCCCCAGCATTTT
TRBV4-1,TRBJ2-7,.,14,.,CTSSPRDPSYEQYF,TGCACCAGCAGCCCGCGGGACCCGTCCTACGAGCAGTACTTC
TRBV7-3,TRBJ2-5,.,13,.,CASSRDDTGYQYF,TGTGCCAGCAGCCGAGACGATACAGGGTACCAGTACTTC
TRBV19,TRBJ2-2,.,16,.,CASIDTPRGNTGELFF,TGTGCCAGTATAGATACTCCCCGGGGAAATACCGGGGAGCTGTTTTTT
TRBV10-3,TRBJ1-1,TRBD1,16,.,CASTVTGAMMNTEAFF,TGTGCCTCAACCGTGACAGGGGCGATGATGAACACTGAAGCTTTCTTT
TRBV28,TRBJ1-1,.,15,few,CASSLIGVMNTEAFF,TGTGCCAGCAGTTTAATCGGGGTGATGAACACTGAAGCTTTCTTT
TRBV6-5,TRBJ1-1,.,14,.,CASSYFRFSTEAFF,TGTGCCAGCAGTTACTTTCGATTTAGCACTGAAGCTTTCTTT
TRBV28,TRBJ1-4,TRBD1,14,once,CASSLSGQGGKLFF,TGTGCCAGCAGTTTATCGGGACAGGGTGGGAAACTGTTTTTT
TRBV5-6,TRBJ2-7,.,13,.,CASSFQGGYEQYF,TGTGCCAGCAGCTTTCAGGGGGGCTACGAGCAGTACTTC
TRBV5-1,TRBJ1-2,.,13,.,CASSYPEGYGYTF,TGCGCCAGCAGCTATCCCGAGGGCTATGGCTACACCTTC
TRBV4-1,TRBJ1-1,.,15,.,CASRDRQLPNTEAFF,TGCGCCAGCAGGGACAGACAGTTACCGAACACTGAAGCTTTCTTT
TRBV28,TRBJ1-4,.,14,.,CASSFSLTVEKLFF,TGTGCCAGCAGTTTTAGCCTAACCGTCGAAAAACTGTTTTTT
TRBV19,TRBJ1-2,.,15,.,CASSIATGSNYGYTF,TGTGCCAGTAGTATAGCGACGGGGTCGAACTATGGCTACACCTTC
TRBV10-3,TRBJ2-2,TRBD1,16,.,CAISSGTAILTGELFF,TGTGCCATCAGTTCCGGGACAGCCATCCTGACCGGGGAGCTGTTTTTT
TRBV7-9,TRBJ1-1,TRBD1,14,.,CAWPGTGGDTEAFF,TGTGCCTGGCCCGGGACAGGGGGGGACACTGAAGCTTTCTTT
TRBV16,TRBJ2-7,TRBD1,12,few,CASSQRTGRKYF,TGTGCCAGCAGCCAAAGGACAGGGCGAAAGTACTTC
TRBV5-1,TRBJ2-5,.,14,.,CASSLDQSGETQYF,TGCGCCAGCAGCTTGGACCAATCGGGGGAGACCCAGTACTTC
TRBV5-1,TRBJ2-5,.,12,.,CASSPEGETQYF,TGCGCCAGCAGCCCGGAGGGAGAGACCCAGTACTTC
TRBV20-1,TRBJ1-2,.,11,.,CSALFGYGYTF,TGCAGTGCCCTCTTCGGGTATGGCTACACCTTC
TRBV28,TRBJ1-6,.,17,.,CASSLPRSSTGNSPLHF,TGTGCCAGCAGTCTCCCGCGTAGTTCGACGGGAAATTCACCCCTCCACTTT
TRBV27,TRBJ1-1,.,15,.,CASSSGHLLNTEAFF,TGTGCCAGCAGTTCGGGACACCTCTTGAACACTGAAGCTTTCTTT
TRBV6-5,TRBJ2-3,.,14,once,CASSRTSRGDTQYF,TGTGCCAGCAGTCGCACCAGTCGGGGAGATACGCAGTATTTT
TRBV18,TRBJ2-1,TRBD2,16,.,CASSPPGLAGGHEQFF,TGTGCCAGCTCACCACCGGGGCTAGCGGGGGGGCATGAGCAGTTCTTC
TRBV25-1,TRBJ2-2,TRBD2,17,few,CASSESTSGMGTGELFF,TGTGCCAGCAGTGAATCTACTAGCGGGATGGGCACCGGGGAGCTGTTTTTT
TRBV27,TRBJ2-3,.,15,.,CASSFGQGSTDTQYF,TGTGCCAGCAGTTTTGGTCAGGGCTCCACAGATACGCAGTATTTT
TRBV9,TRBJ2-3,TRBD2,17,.,CASSGGASGTLADTQYF,TGTGCCAGCAGCGGCGGGGCTAGCGGGACCCTCGCAGATACGCAGTATTTT
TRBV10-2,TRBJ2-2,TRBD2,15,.,CASSALAGNTGELFF,TGCGCCAGCAGTGCCCTAGCGGGGAACACCGGGGAGCTGTTTTTT
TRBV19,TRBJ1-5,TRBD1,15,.,CASKGTGVINQPQHF,TGTGCCAGTAAGGGCACAGGGGTCATTAATCAGCCCCAGCATTTT
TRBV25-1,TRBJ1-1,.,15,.,CASSLPGTPPSEAFF,TGTGCCAGCAGTCTACCGGGAACCCCGCCATCCGAAGCTTTCTTT
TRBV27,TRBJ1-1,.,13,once,CASSFGRGTEAFF,TGTGCCAGCAGTTTTGGCAGGGGCACTGAAGCTTTCTTT
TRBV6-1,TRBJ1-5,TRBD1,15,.,CASSRDSPNNQPQHF,TGTGCCAGCAGCCGGGACAGCCCTAACAATCAGCCCCAGCATTTT
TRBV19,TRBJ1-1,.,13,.,CASRIWARPEAFF,TGTGCCAGTAGGATTTGGGCCCGCCCTGAAGCTTTCTTT
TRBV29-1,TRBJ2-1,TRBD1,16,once,CSVEAPDRGAVCEQFF,TGCAGCGTTGAAGCTCCGGACAGGGGCGCGGTTTGTGAGCAGTTCTTC
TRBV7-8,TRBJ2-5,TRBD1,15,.,CASSIGQGRQETQYF,TGTGCCAGCAGCATTGGACAGGGCCGGCAAGAGACCCAGTACTTC
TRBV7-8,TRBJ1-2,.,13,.,CASSFDRNYGYTF,TGTGCCAGCAGCTTCGACAGAAACTATGGCTACACCTTC
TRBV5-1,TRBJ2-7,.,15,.,CASSPPGSAQGEQYF,TGCGCCAGCAGCCCTCCAGGGTCGGCCCAAGGGGAGCAGTACTTC
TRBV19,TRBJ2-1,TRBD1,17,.,CASSPFGTGSPYNEQFF,TGTGCCAGTAGTCCTTTCGGGACAGGGAGCCCCTACAATGAGCAGTTCTTC
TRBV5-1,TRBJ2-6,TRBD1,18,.,CASSSPGQGASGANVLTF,TGCGCCAGCAGCTCACCGGGACAGGGGGCCTCGGGGGCCAACGTCCTGACTTTC
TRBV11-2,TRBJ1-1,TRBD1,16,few,CASSFWDSRFNTEAFF,TGTGCCAGCAGCTTCTGGGACAGCCGGTTCAACACTGAAGCTTTCTTT
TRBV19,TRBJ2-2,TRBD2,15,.,CASSDPGGRTGELFF,TGTGCCAGTAGCGACCCGGGGGGGCGGACCGGGGAGCTGTTTTTT
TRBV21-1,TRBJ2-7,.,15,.,CASSQPRDRAYEQYF,TGTGCCAGCAGCCAACCCCGGGACAGGGCCTACGAGCAGTACTTC
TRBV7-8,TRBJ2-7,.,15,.,CASSLGGQRAYEQYF,TGTGCCAGCAGCTTAGGGGGCCAGCGGGCCTACGAGCAGTACTTC
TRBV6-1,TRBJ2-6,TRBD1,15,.,CATRTGFAGANVLTF,TGTGCCACGCGGACAGGGTTCGCTGGGGCCAACGTCCTGACTTTC
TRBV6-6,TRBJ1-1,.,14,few,CASSYSDRDTEAFF,TGTGCCAGCAGTTACTCCGACCGGGACACTGAAGCTTTCTTT
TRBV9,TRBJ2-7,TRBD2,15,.,CASSVGALLASEQYF,TGTGCCAGCAGCGTAGGAGCCCTACTAGCGTCCGAGCAGTACTTC
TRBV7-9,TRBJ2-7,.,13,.,CASSFSHPDEQYF,TGTGCCAGCAGCTTTTCCCATCCGGACGAGCAGTACTTC
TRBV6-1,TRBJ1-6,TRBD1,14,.,CASKSGQEASPLHF,TGTGCCAGCAAATCGGGACAGGAGGCTTCACCCCTCCACTTT
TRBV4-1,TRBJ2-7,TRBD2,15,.,CASSLERGGTYEQYF,TGCGCCAGCAGCCTCGAACGGGGGGGCACTTACGAGCAGTACTTC
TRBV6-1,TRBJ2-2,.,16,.,CASSVNYRLNTGELFF,TGTGCCAGCAGTGTGAATTACAGGTTGAACACCGGGGAGCTGTTTTTT
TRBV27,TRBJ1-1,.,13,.,CASRITGLTEAFF,TGTGCCAGCAGGATAACAGGGCTGACTGAAGCTTTCTTT
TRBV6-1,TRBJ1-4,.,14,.,CASSDRGGNEKLFF,TGTGCCAGCAGTGACAGGGGAGGGAATGAAAAACTGTTTTTT
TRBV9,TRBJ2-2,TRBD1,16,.,CASGLQTGDNTGELFF,TGTGCCAGCGGCTTGCAGACAGGGGACAACACCGGGGAGCTGTTTTTT
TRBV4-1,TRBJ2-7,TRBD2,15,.,CASSQGLAAHYEQYF,TGCGCCAGCAGCCAAGGACTAGCGGCACACTACGAGCAGTACTTC